These T cell receptor beta chains were read from a single sample in a study of T cell repertoires in cytomegalovirus infection. TCRdb independently ran MiXCR on the reads; one entry per CDR3 protein. The data show 750,000 to 900,000 distinct CDR3 sequences, 25% to 35% seen once. Their cognate antigens are unknown. This specimen was cultured CD8+ T cells from PBMCs, taken from culture after CMV antigen stimulation. These receptor sequences come from a human donor in good health (CMV status not recorded). Some clones in this sample may be carry-over from other donors' samples. Both conserved end residues are part of each CDR3. D genes are given only for firm matches. Clone size is stated in some rows and not others, as once, few, many or a class when expanded.

d_call,clone_size,v_call,j_call,cdr3_nt,cdr3_aa
NA,few,TRBV7-6,TRBJ2-1,TGTGCCAGCAGCTCCCGGGCGGGGAATGAGCAGTTCTTC,CASSSRAGNEQFF
TRBD1,few,TRBV20-1,TRBJ1-1,TGCAGTGCTAGACCGCGGACAGGGGGTACGAACACTGAAGCTTTCTTT,CSARPRTGGTNTEAFF
TRBD1,many,TRBV7-2,TRBJ2-7,TGTGCCAGCAGCTTAGGCAGACAGGGCTACGAGCAGTACTTC,CASSLGRQGYEQYF
NA,NA,TRBV9,TRBJ1-1,TGTGCCAGCAGCGTCAGGACGGAAATGAACACTGAAGCTTTCTTT,CASSVRTEMNTEAFF
TRBD2,NA,TRBV20-1,TRBJ2-7,TGCAGTGCTCGTCTACTAGCGGGGGACTCCTACGAGCAGTACTTC,CSARLLAGDSYEQYF
TRBD1,many,TRBV6-6,TRBJ1-4,TGTGCCAGCAGTTACCTGACAGGGGCGGGAGAAAAACTGTTTTTT,CASSYLTGAGEKLFF
TRBD1,NA,TRBV7-6,TRBJ2-2,TGTGCCAGCAGCCGGGGACAGTACACCGGGGAGCTGTTTTTT,CASSRGQYTGELFF
NA,many,TRBV7-2,TRBJ2-3,TGTGCCAGCAGCTTCCCCATGGATACGCAGTATTTT,CASSFPMDTQYF
TRBD2,many,TRBV7-2,TRBJ2-1,TGTGCCAGCAGCTTAGAAGCGGGGGGGCTTAAGTTGAGCGATGAGCAGTTCTTC,CASSLEAGGLKLSDEQFF
NA,NA,TRBV15,TRBJ1-2,TGTGCCACCAGCGGGCCGATGAACTATGGCTACACCTTC,CATSGPMNYGYTF
TRBD1,few,TRBV11-2,TRBJ2-1,TGTGCCAGCAGCTATGCCGGGACAGTTTTGTTAGATGAGCAGTTCTTC,CASSYAGTVLLDEQFF
NA,NA,TRBV27,TRBJ1-2,TGTGCCAGCAGTTTTTCACATAACTATGGCTACACCTTC,CASSFSHNYGYTF
TRBD1,few,TRBV7-2,TRBJ2-3,TGTGCCAGCAGCTTTGGGGACAGGGGGCGAGATACGCAGTATTTT,CASSFGDRGRDTQYF
TRBD1,few,TRBV6-1,TRBJ1-1,TGTGCCAGCAGTGAATGGAGACAGGGGGTAAACACTGAAGCTTTCTTT,CASSEWRQGVNTEAFF
TRBD1,NA,TRBV15,TRBJ1-2,TGTGCCACCAGGGAGACCAGGGACAGGATTTTGGATGGCTACACCTTC,CATRETRDRILDGYTF
NA,NA,TRBV4-1,TRBJ2-3,TGCGCCAGCAGCCAAGATCGTCGCCCAGATACGCAGTATTTT,CASSQDRRPDTQYF
NA,NA,TRBV6-5,TRBJ1-1,TGTGCCAGCAGTTACGGCCTAACAAAGGCTGCTTTCTTT,CASSYGLTKAAFF
TRBD1,few,TRBV6-5,TRBJ1-2,TGTGCCAGCAGTTACTCGACAGGGTTTGATGGCTACACCTTC,CASSYSTGFDGYTF
TRBD2,many,TRBV7-2,TRBJ2-1,TGTGCCAGCAGCTTATTAGCGGGGGCCAACAATGAGCAGTTCTTC,CASSLLAGANNEQFF
TRBD1,NA,TRBV19,TRBJ2-1,TGTGCCAGTGGCCGGGACAGCTACAATGAGCAGTTCTTC,CASGRDSYNEQFF
NA,NA,TRBV11-3,TRBJ2-1,TGTGCCAGCAGCTTTGCGGCAGGGGGGGAGAATGAGCAGTTCTTC,CASSFAAGGENEQFF
TRBD2,NA,TRBV3-1,TRBJ2-5,TGTGCCAGCAGCCATATAGCGGGGGAAGAGACCCAGTACTTC,CASSHIAGEETQYF
NA,NA,TRBV20-1,TRBJ1-4,TGCAGTGCTAGAGTACGGGGGGCAACTAATGAAAAACTGTTTTTT,CSARVRGATNEKLFF
NA,few,TRBV19,TRBJ1-3,TGTGCCAGTAGTACAACAGGCGGGCCTGGAAACACCATATATTTT,CASSTTGGPGNTIYF
NA,once,TRBV5-6,TRBJ1-2,TGTGCCAGCAGCCGTGACCGACGTGGCTACACCTTC,CASSRDRRGYTF
NA,many,TRBV7-2,TRBJ2-3,TGTGCCAGCAGCTCCCCTAGCACAGATACGCAGTATTTT,CASSSPSTDTQYF
NA,few,TRBV2,TRBJ1-3,TGTGCCAGCAGTGACTCGGCATATGGAAACACCATATATTTT,CASSDSAYGNTIYF
NA,few,TRBV7-6,TRBJ2-7,TGTGCCAGCAGCGATACCGGGGAAACCTACGAGCAGTACTTC,CASSDTGETYEQYF
TRBD1,NA,TRBV6-5,TRBJ2-1,TGTGCCAGCAGTTCATCACAGGGGGGATTCAACAATGAGCAGTTCTTC,CASSSSQGGFNNEQFF
NA,NA,TRBV5-6,TRBJ2-1,TGTGCCAGCAGCACTGGTCGATCCTACAATGAGCAGTTCTTC,CASSTGRSYNEQFF
TRBD2,few,TRBV6-6,TRBJ2-6,TGTGCCAGCAGTTACGGGACTAGGGACCCGGGGGCCAACGTCCTGACTTTC,CASSYGTRDPGANVLTF
TRBD2,NA,TRBV4-1,TRBJ2-7,TGCGCCAGCAGCCAGGACTGGACTAGCGGTTACGAGCAGTACTTC,CASSQDWTSGYEQYF
NA,many,TRBV7-2,TRBJ2-5,TGTGCCAGCTGGATTAGCTCGCTAGAGATGCAAGAGACCCAGTACTTC,CASWISSLEMQETQYF
NA,NA,TRBV12-3/TRBV12-4,TRBJ1-5,TGTGCCAGCAGTTTAGCCTCAATTCAGCCCCAGCATTTT,CASSLASIQPQHF
NA,few,TRBV27,TRBJ1-5,TGTGCCAGCAGTAACCTTGGGCGGCCCCAGCATTTT,CASSNLGRPQHF
TRBD2,few,TRBV7-2,TRBJ2-2,TGTGCCAGCAGCTTAAACCGCGGGGGGGCCCCGAACACCGGGGAGCTGTTTTTT,CASSLNRGGAPNTGELFF
NA,few,TRBV3-1,TRBJ1-2,TGTGCCAGCAGCCACGCCGGGGGGGGCCTTGGCTACACCTTC,CASSHAGGGLGYTF
TRBD1,NA,TRBV6-1,TRBJ1-5,TGTGCCAGCAGTGAAGCGCAAGGGGGCGGACAGCCCCAGCATTTT,CASSEAQGGGQPQHF
TRBD1,few,TRBV5-6,TRBJ2-7,TGTGCCAGCAGCTTGGAACAGGGGAGCTACGAGCAGTACTTC,CASSLEQGSYEQYF
TRBD2,NA,TRBV20-1,TRBJ2-1,TGCAGTGCGCCGACTAGCGGGGGGGATGAGCAGTTCTTC,CSAPTSGGDEQFF
NA,NA,TRBV29-1,TRBJ1-1,TGCAGCGTTGAAGAGGGGGTGGGGAACACTGAAGCTTTCTTT,CSVEEGVGNTEAFF
NA,NA,TRBV18,TRBJ2-1,TGTGCCAGCTCACTGAGGCATTATGGGCCAGGGGAATCCTACAATGAGCAGTTCTTC,CASSLRHYGPGESYNEQFF
TRBD1,once,TRBV15,TRBJ2-1,TGTGCCACCAGAATCGGGACAGGGAATGAGCAGTTCTTC,CATRIGTGNEQFF
NA,once,TRBV27,TRBJ2-2,TGTGCCAGCAGTACGACCGGATATCGGACGGTTACCGGGGAGCTGTTTTTT,CASSTTGYRTVTGELFF
NA,NA,TRBV6-1,TRBJ1-2,TGTGCCAGCAGTGAAGTTTCGAGAGGGGTTTTTTATGGCTACACCTTC,CASSEVSRGVFYGYTF